Presented here are 14 T cell receptor beta chains from one specimen sequenced in a study of neurological immune-mediated disorders. One entry per CDR3 protein results from TCRdb running MiXCR on the 5' RACE reads. The data hold 55,000 to 60,000 distinct CDR3 sequences, with roughly 3.5% observed a single time. The specimen was PBMCs. All receptors derive from a woman in her thirties with multiple sclerosis.

This clonotype was observed at least ten times. This rearrangement joins TRBV20-1 to TRBJ2-1, with D perhaps TRBD1 or TRBD2 (6 bases each). Germline V gene lookup returns CDR1 DFQATT and CDR2 SNEGSKA (reference sequence). This CDR3 spans 14 amino acids. Trimming left V 6 bases short and J 5 bases short, with 17 bases between. Written as DNA, the CDR3 is TGCAGTGCCGTCCCACGGGGGCAGCACAATGAGCAGTTCTTC. Amino acids: CSAVPRGQHNEQFF.

This clonotype was picked up many times. The CDR3 reads CASSFLSGIGGEQYF. In DNA form, the CDR3 reads TGTGCCAGCAGTTTCCTGTCCGGCATCGGGGGCGAGCAGTACTTC. The chain recombines TRBV28 with TRBJ2-7; perhaps TRBD2 as D (6 bases). The V gene's germline CDR1 is MDHEN and CDR2 SYDVKM. There are 15 residues in the CDR3. V was trimmed by 3 bases and J by 6 bases, leaving 18 bases between them.

This clonotype was seen at least ten times. The rearrangement joins TRBV12-3 or TRBV12-4 to TRBJ1-5; D is perhaps TRBD1 (5 bases). Trimming pared 1 base from V and 6 bases from J, leaving 16 bases between. CDR3 length: 16 amino acids. In DNA, the CDR3 is TGTGCCAGCAGTTTAGGCCGCTTGGGGGTTGGTCAGCCCCAGCATTTT. Its translation: CASSLGRLGVGQPQHF.

Ten or more counts support this clonotype. J is TRBJ2-1 and V is TRBV6-2 or TRBV6-3, with 11 bases identical to TRBD2. The junction had 13 bases not matched to a gene; V was cut back by 8 bases and J by 4 bases. CDR3 length equals 17 residues. Germline lookup yields CDR1 MNHEY and CDR2 SVGEGT. The CDR3 DNA is TGTGCCAGCTCCTCGGCTAGCGGGAGGATCGTGTACAATGAGCAGTTCTTC. It yields the protein CASSSASGRIVYNEQFF.

This clonotype was counted ten times or more. The chain uses TRBV20-1 and TRBJ2-3; a possible D gene is TRBD2 (5 bases). Trimming took 3 bases from V and 0 from J, leaving 13 bases between them. The CDR3 loop spans 15 amino acids. The V gene's germline CDR1 is DFQATT and CDR2 SNEGSKA (reference sequence). The CDR3 sequence is CSASQQGRSTDTQYF. The DNA of the CDR3 is TGCAGTGCTAGCCAACAAGGGAGAAGCACAGATACGCAGTATTTT.

This clonotype was counted many times. The V gene is TRBV28, the J gene TRBJ2-1; 8 bases fit TRBD2. Germline assignment: CDR1 MDHEN and CDR2 SYDVKM. This CDR3 region has 15 residues. V shed 5 bases, J shed 4 bases, and the junction held 7 bases outside the gene matches. The CDR3 spells CASSPLAAGYNEQFF. The CDR3 DNA reads as TGTGCCAGCAGTCCACTAGCGGCCGGATACAATGAGCAGTTCTTC. Variable domain in full (rest from reference TRBV28 and TRBJ2-1): DVKVTQSSRYLVKRTGEKVFLECVQDMDHENMFWYRQDPGLGLRLIYFSYDVKMKEKGDIPEGYSVSREKKERFSLILESASTNQTSMYLCASSPLAAGYNEQFFGPGTRLTVL.

Ten or more counts support this clonotype. The chain couples TRBV9 to TRBJ2-1; TRBD2 aligns across 13 bases. Germline assignment: CDR1 SGDLS and CDR2 YYNGEE. With 4 bases clipped from V and 5 bases from J, the junction kept 3 bases outside the gene matches. The CDR3 is made up of 15 amino acids. CDR3 bases: TGTGCCAGCAGCCGTGGACTAGCGGGGGACAATGAGCAGTTCTTC. Its protein is CASSRGLAGDNEQFF.

At least ten counts were recorded for this clonotype. The chain combines TRBV20-1 with TRBJ2-7; TRBD2 agrees at 7 bases. Trimming cost V 6 bases and J 2 bases; bases outside gene matches: 4. The V gene's germline CDR1 is DFQATT and CDR2 SNEGSKA (reference sequence). CDR3 size: 12 residues. The CDR3 coding sequence is TGCAGTGCCAGCGGGGTACCCTACGAGCAGTACTTC. Its protein is CSASGVPYEQYF.

This clonotype was seen at least ten times. V usage is TRBV10-3 and J usage is TRBJ2-2; D is unclear. This CDR3 contains 14 residues. V lost 7 bases, J lost 0 bases, and 9 bases lay in between. Germline CDR1 and CDR2: ENHRY and SYGVKD. The CDR3 sequence is CAIKRESNTGELFF. As DNA, the CDR3 is TGTGCCATCAAAAGGGAATCGAACACCGGGGAGCTGTTTTTT.

In this sample, this clonotype turned up a few times. V usage is TRBV5-1 and J usage is TRBJ2-7; 7 bases match TRBD1. V was pared by 3 bases and J by 1 base, with 4 bases of the junction left unmatched. CDR3 length: 14 amino acids. The germline CDR1 and CDR2 sequences are SGHRS and YFSETQ. The CDR3 sequence: CASSYRDSSYEQYF. The CDR3, as DNA: TGCGCCAGCAGCTACCGGGACAGTTCCTACGAGCAGTACTTC.

This clonotype was seen at least ten times. The chain carries TRBV24-1 and TRBJ1-2; D ambiguous. Germline V gene lookup returns CDR1 KGHDR and CDR2 SFDVKD. V dropped 3 bases and J dropped 5 bases, with 9 bases sitting between them. This CDR3 region has 13 residues. The CDR3 here is CATSDNRGYGYTF. CDR3 DNA sequence: TGTGCCACCAGTGATAACCGTGGATATGGCTACACCTTC.

The table lists this clonotype with many counts. J is TRBJ1-2 and V is TRBV12-3 or TRBV12-4, with D perhaps matching TRBD1 (5 bases). The CDR3 is 12 amino acids. Trimming removed 5 bases from V and 7 bases from J, with 11 bases in between. CDR3 sequence (DNA): TGTGCCAGCAGTCCGGCCACAGGTGGCTACACCTTC. It encodes CASSPATGGYTF.

This clonotype was counted between two and nine times. This rearrangement joins TRBV20-1 to TRBJ2-1, with D possibly being TRBD1 (6 bases). Trimming shortened V by 3 bases and J by 8 bases, and 11 bases separated the two germline ends. Germline CDR1 DFQATT, CDR2 SNEGSKA (reference sequence). The CDR3 runs 12 residues. The CDR3 protein is CSASGRGDEQFF. The CDR3 DNA reads as TGCAGTGCTAGTGGCAGGGGAGATGAGCAGTTCTTC.

This clonotype was counted ten times or more. This chain joins TRBV7-9 and TRBJ1-5, with a weak D call TRBD1 (5 bases). V was clipped by 5 bases and J by 3 bases, with 14 bases between them. This CDR3 contains 15 residues. Germline CDR1 is SEHNR and CDR2 is FQNEAQ (reference sequence). CDR3 DNA: TGTGCCAGCAGCGTAGGGGTTTGGGACAATCAGCCCCAGCATTTT. Its translation: CASSVGVWDNQPQHF.